The rows below give T cell receptor beta chains drawn from one sample of a study of graft-versus-host responses after intestinal transplantation. Repertoires were generated with immunoSEQ multiplex PCR, while TCRdb's copy carries only in-frame clones and drops some. The sample includes 20,000 or so clones, about 89% of them seen just once. Sequences were derived from bone marrow, sampled around 120 days after transplant. These receptors all come from a human patient who received an intestinal transplant, so some T cells may come from the graft donor. Each CDR3 is given with its conserved first and last residue.

v_gene	j_gene	CDR3aa
TRBV11-2	TRBJ1-1	CASSLSPGEWHAFF
TRBV7-2	TRBJ2-1	CASSLVPSGTPSSYNEQFF
TRBV7-9	TRBJ1-4	CAIPYKGEKLFF
TRBV2	TRBJ2-1	CASSDAMGEQFF
TRBV18	TRBJ1-1	CASSPIGGEEAFF
TRBV6-4	TRBJ2-2	CASTQGADGTGELFF
TRBV6-4	TRBJ2-1	CASSDSLAGNEQFF
TRBV15	TRBJ2-3	CATSRQPGQGTDTQYF
TRBV6-5	TRBJ2-5	CASSLGSGQETQYF
TRBV6-5	TRBJ2-7	CASSYSLGTSYEQYF
TRBV4-3	-	CASSQEGPGGRIYEQYF
TRBV4-1	TRBJ2-7	CASSQGERQYF
TRBV5-6	TRBJ2-7	CASSFGGYEQYF
TRBV5-8	TRBJ2-2	CASSLALAGELFF
TRBV5-1	TRBJ1-2	CASRPSQGDYTF
TRBV7-9	TRBJ1-5	CASSLANGDNQPQHF
TRBV5-4	TRBJ2-5	CASSLGGQETQYF
TRBV5-1	TRBJ2-7	CASSPRQGKRAYEQYF
TRBV30	TRBJ2-3	CAWSATGGSTDTQYF
TRBV25-1	TRBJ2-7	CASSYRDSYEQYF
TRBV6-6	TRBJ2-7	CASSYSIADYEQYF
TRBV7-8	TRBJ2-7	CASSLESHNYEQYF
TRBV27	TRBJ2-1	CASRRQEARLYNEQFF
TRBV28	TRBJ1-5	CASSSSQGEDQPQHF
TRBV13	TRBJ2-7	CASSFRVVSEQYF
TRBV6-6	TRBJ2-6	CASSLAGSSGANVLTF
TRBV5-1	TRBJ2-7	CASSLELAYYEQYF
TRBV5-1	TRBJ2-7	CASSIITGTYEQYF
TRBV6-5	TRBJ2-7	CASSPTGTSGREYF
TRBV28	TRBJ1-2	CASRGAVRGTLNYGYTF
TRBV18	TRBJ1-1	CASSPSGTLNTEAFF
TRBV7-7	TRBJ2-1	CASSEPGRNEQFF
TRBV27	TRBJ2-1	CASSASQGGEQFF
TRBV6-5	TRBJ2-7	CASSYSPRASYEQYF
TRBV6-5	TRBJ2-7	CASSFAGFSYEQYF
TRBV28	TRBJ2-3	CASSTKTSGRFGGTDTQYF
TRBV5-6	TRBJ2-3	CASSLGRVDTQYF
TRBV19	TRBJ1-1	CASSIAPSSEAFF
TRBV6-4	TRBJ2-2	CASSSGRDTGELFF
TRBV29-1	TRBJ2-7	CSALTGQSYEQYF
TRBV6-7	TRBJ2-3	CASSYSTSGSTDTQYF
TRBV9	TRBJ2-7	CASSVATGGYEQYF
TRBV6-5	TRBJ2-7	CASSYSGAGHYEQYF
TRBV6-4	TRBJ1-1	CASSEGGGTEAFF
TRBV10-1	TRBJ2-7	CASSESGRYEQYF
TRBV5-6	TRBJ2-6	CASGGYSGANVLTF
TRBV30	TRBJ1-2	CAWSVFPRYGYTF
TRBV19	TRBJ1-4	CASSPRGQGDNEKLFF
TRBV9	TRBJ2-7	CASSVGVRADSYEQYF
TRBV6-5	TRBJ2-7	CASSYRGQAYEQYF
TRBV29-1	TRBJ2-7	CSVERGTPYEQYF
TRBV4-1	TRBJ2-5	CASSQVGTSSVQETQYF
TRBV28	TRBJ2-7	CASSPRWGEEIDEQYF
TRBV5-6	TRBJ1-2	CASSLSWRYTF
TRBV6-4	TRBJ2-3	CASSDTGGADTQYF
TRBV6-4	TRBJ2-2	CASSLGAGELFF
TRBV7-7	TRBJ2-4	CASSYRVRDIQYF